Sequencing of this T cell receptor beta chain was carried out in a study of T cell responses to AZD1222 COVID-19 vaccine. The overall study: Second-dose intervals near 4 or 12 weeks were combined.

The table came from immunoSEQ multiplex PCR; TCRdb's copy has only in-frame clones and leaves some out. The sample holds about 86,000 clones, 90% seen once. This clone has just one count. The starting material was peripheral blood, obtained on day 0 of AZD1222 vaccination. This clonotype was sampled from an adult in good health.

For the CDR3, the DNA is TGTGCCAGTAGTCAAATTGGGACTGTCTTTAACACTGAAGCTTTCTTT. Residues: CASSQIGTVFNTEAFF. This chain links TRBV19 with TRBJ1-1; tentative D call: TRBD1 (5 bases). V lost 5 bases and J 2 bases, leaving 18 bases between the germline ends. The CDR3 loop spans 16 amino acids. Per the germline V gene, CDR1 is LNHDA and CDR2 is SQIVND (reference sequence).